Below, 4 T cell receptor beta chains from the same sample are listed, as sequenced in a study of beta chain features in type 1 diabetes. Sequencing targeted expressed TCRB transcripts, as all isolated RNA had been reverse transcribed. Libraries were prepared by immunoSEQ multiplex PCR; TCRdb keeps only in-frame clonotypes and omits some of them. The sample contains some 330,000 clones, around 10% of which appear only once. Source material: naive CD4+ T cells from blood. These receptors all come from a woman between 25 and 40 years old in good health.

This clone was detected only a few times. The CDR3 DNA is TGCGCCAGCAGCTCCACTAGCGGCGCTTCCTACGAGCAGTACTTC. Translation gives CASSSTSGASYEQYF. The chain recombines TRBV5-1 with TRBJ2-7; 8 nucleotides line up with TRBD2. This CDR3 is built from 15 residues. With V trimmed by 3 bases and J by 1 base, 6 bases remained unmatched. CDR1 and CDR2 from the germline V gene are SGHRS and YFSETQ.

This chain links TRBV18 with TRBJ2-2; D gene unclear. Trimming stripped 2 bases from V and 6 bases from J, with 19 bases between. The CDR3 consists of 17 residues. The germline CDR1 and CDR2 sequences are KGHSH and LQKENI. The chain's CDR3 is CASSPFSLVPTPGELFF. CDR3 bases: TGTGCCAGCTCACCATTTTCACTCGTACCCACTCCCGGGGAGCTGTTTTTT.

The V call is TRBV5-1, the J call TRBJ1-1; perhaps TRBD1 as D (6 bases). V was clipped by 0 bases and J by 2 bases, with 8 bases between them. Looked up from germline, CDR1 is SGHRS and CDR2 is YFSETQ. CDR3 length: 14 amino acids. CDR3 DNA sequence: TGCGCCAGCAGCTTGGACAGGGACAACACTGAAGCTTTCTTT. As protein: CASSLDRDNTEAFF.

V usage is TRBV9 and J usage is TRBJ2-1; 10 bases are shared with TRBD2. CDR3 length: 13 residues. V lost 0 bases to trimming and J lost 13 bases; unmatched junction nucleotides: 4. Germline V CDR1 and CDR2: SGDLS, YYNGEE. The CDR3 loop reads CASSVVIAGGQFF. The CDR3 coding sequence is TGTGCCAGCAGCGTAGTAATAGCGGGAGGTCAGTTCTTC.